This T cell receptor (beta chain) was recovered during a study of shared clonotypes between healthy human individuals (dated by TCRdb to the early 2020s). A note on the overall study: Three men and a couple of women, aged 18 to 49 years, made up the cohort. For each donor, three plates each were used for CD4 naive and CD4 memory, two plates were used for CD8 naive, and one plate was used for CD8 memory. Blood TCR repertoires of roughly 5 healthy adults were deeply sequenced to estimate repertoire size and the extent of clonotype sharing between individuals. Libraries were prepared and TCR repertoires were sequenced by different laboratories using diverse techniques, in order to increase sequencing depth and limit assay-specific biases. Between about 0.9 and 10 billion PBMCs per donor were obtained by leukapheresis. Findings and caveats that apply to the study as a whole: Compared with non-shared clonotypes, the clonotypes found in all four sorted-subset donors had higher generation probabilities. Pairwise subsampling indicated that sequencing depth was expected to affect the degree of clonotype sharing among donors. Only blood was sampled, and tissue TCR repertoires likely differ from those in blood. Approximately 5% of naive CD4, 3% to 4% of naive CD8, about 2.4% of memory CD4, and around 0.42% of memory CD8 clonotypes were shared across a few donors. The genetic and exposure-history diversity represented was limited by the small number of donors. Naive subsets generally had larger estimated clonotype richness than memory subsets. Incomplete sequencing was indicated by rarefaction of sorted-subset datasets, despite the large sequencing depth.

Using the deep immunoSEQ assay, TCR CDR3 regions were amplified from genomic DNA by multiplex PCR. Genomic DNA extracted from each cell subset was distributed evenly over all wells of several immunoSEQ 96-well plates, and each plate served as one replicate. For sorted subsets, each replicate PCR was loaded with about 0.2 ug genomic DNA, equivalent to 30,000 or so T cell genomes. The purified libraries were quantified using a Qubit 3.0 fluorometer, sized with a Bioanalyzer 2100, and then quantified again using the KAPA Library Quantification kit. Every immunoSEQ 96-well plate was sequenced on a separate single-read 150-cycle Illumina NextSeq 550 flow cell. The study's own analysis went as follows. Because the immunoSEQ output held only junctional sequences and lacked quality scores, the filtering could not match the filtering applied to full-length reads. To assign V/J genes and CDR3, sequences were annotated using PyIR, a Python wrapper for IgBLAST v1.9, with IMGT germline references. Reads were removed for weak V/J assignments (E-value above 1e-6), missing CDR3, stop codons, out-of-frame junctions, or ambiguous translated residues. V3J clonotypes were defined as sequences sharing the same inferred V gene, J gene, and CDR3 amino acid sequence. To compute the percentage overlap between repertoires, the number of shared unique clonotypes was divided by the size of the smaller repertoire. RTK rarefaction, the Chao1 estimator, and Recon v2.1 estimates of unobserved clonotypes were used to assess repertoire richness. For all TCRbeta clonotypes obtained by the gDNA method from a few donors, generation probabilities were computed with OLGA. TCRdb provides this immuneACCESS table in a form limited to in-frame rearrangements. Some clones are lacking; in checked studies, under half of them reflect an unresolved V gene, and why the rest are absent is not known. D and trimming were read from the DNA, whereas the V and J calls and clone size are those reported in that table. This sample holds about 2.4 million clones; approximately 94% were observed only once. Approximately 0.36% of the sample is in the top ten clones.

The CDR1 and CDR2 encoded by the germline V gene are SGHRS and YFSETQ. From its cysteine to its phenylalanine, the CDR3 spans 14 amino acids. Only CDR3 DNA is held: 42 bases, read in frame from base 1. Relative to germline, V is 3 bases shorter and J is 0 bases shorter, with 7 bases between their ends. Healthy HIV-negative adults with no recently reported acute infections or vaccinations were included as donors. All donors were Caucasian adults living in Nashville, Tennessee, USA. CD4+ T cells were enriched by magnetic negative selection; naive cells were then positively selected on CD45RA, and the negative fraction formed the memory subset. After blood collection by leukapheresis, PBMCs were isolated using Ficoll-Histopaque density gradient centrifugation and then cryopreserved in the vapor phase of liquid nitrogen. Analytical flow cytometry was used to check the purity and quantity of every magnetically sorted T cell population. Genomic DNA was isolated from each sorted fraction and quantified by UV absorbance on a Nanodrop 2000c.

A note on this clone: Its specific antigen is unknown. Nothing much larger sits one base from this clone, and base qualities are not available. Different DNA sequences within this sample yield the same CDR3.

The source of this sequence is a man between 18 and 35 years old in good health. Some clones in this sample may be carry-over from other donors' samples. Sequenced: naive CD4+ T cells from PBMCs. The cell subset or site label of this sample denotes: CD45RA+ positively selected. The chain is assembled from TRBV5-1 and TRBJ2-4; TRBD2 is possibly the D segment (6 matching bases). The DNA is TGCGCCAGCAGCTCGGGACTAGCCAAAAACATTCAGTACTTC. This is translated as CASSSGLAKNIQYF.